This is a list of T cell receptor beta chains from one sample in a study of spatial heterogeneity in lung cancer. TCRdb processed the 5' RACE reads anew with MiXCR; each CDR3 protein has one entry. This table holds 30,000 to 45,000 distinct CDR3 sequences, approximately 7.2% found once. Sequencing used PBMCs, obtained at surgery. The receptors shown here come from a female donor with early-stage non-small cell lung cancer. The CDR3 runs from the conserved cysteine through the conserved F or W. D genes are given only for firm matches. The size entry is marked missing in some rows and otherwise reads once, few, many or a size class.

D	size	V	J	DNA	CDR3
.	many	TRBV20-1	TRBJ2-3	TGCAGTGCTAGCCTAGCGACAGATACGCAGTATTTT	CSASLATDTQYF
.	few	TRBV7-9	TRBJ1-3	TGTGCCAGCAGCTTAGCTGACTCTGGAAACACCATATATTTT	CASSLADSGNTIYF
.	.	TRBV19	TRBJ2-3	TGTGCCAGTAGTACCCTTTTTGACGATCTGGCCGCGACAGATACGCAGTATTTT	CASSTLFDDLAATDTQYF
.	many	TRBV20-1	TRBJ1-5	TGCAGTGCTAGTAAGGACACCTATCAGCCCCAGCATTTT	CSASKDTYQPQHF
.	many	TRBV28	TRBJ2-7	TGTGCCAGCAGTTTCCCCGGACAGCCCTACGAGCAGTACTTC	CASSFPGQPYEQYF
.	.	TRBV11-2	TRBJ2-1	TGTGCCAGCAGCTTAGATGGACTGTCCTACAATGAGCAGTTCTTC	CASSLDGLSYNEQFF
.	.	TRBV3-1	TRBJ1-5	TGTGCCAGCAGCGCACGGGGCTCTAATCAGCCCCAGCATTTT	CASSARGSNQPQHF
.	.	TRBV3-1	TRBJ1-1	TGTGCCAGCAGCCAAGTGGGAGGAACTGAAGCTTTCTTT	CASSQVGGTEAFF
.	many	TRBV9	TRBJ1-1	TGTGCCAGCAGCGTCGAGGCGGCGAGGGGGACTGAAGCTTTCTTT	CASSVEAARGTEAFF
TRBD2	many	TRBV3-1	TRBJ2-5	TGTGCCAGCAGCCAAGATCCCCCCGAGCGGGAGGACTTGGAGACCCAGTACTTC	CASSQDPPEREDLETQYF
.	many	TRBV11-1	TRBJ2-6	TGTGCCAGCAGCTTATTCAGCCTAAGCTGGGGCTCTGGGGCCAACGTCCTGACTTTC	CASSLFSLSWGSGANVLTF
.	many	TRBV5-1	TRBJ2-2	TGCGCCAGCAGCCGCGGACGGCCGAACACCGGGGAGCTGTTTTTT	CASSRGRPNTGELFF
.	many	TRBV5-1	TRBJ2-3	TGCGCCACCAGTTCAGGGGTAGTCACAGATACGCAGTATTTT	CATSSGVVTDTQYF
TRBD1	many	TRBV28	TRBJ2-7	TGTGCCAGCAAAAATGCCCCGGGACAGACCTACGAGCAGTACTTC	CASKNAPGQTYEQYF
.	few	TRBV15	TRBJ2-1	TGTGCCACCAGCAGAGAATTGGGCAATGAGCAGTTCTTC	CATSRELGNEQFF
.	many	TRBV7-8	TRBJ1-1	TGTGCCAGCAGCGCACAGGGTTGGGAAGCTTTCTTT	CASSAQGWEAFF
.	.	TRBV5-1	TRBJ1-1	TGCGCCAGCAGCTTTATCTTGAACACTGAAGCTTTCTTT	CASSFILNTEAFF
TRBD2	many	TRBV7-2	TRBJ2-7	TGTGCCAGCAGCTTAAGGACTAGCGACTCCTCCTACGAGCAGTACTTC	CASSLRTSDSSYEQYF
.	many	TRBV5-1	TRBJ1-2	TGCGCCAGCAGCTTTTCAGAGAACTATGGCTACACCTTC	CASSFSENYGYTF
.	few	TRBV28	TRBJ2-2	TGTGCCAGCAGGTACTCCGGGAGTAGCACCGGGGAGCTGTTTTTT	CASRYSGSSTGELFF
.	many	TRBV19	TRBJ2-6	TGTGCCAGTAACCGCCAAGCCGGGGCCAACGTCCTGACTTTC	CASNRQAGANVLTF
TRBD1	.	TRBV5-1	TRBJ1-2	TGCGCCAGCAGCTTGGAGGGACAGGGGGCAATCTATGGCTACACCTTC	CASSLEGQGAIYGYTF
.	many	TRBV5-1	TRBJ2-1	TGCGCCAGCAGCTTGGACAGGGAAGGTGAGCAGTTCTTC	CASSLDREGEQFF
.	many	TRBV5-1	TRBJ1-1	TGCGCCAGCAGCCCGGGACCTTTGGTCTCTGAAGCTTTCTTT	CASSPGPLVSEAFF
.	many	TRBV6-1	TRBJ1-5	TGTGCCAGCAGTGAAATGGCTCAGCCCCAGCATTTT	CASSEMAQPQHF
TRBD1	few	TRBV5-1	TRBJ1-3	TGCGCCAGCAGCTGGCAGGGGGCCGGCCTGGGAAACACCATATATTTT	CASSWQGAGLGNTIYF
.	many	TRBV29-1	TRBJ2-5	TGCAGCGTTGTGCGGTCGGGATGGGAGACCCAGTACTTC	CSVVRSGWETQYF
.	few	TRBV12-3/TRBV12-4	TRBJ2-1	TGTGCCAGCGGGGGGCCTTACAATGAGCAGTTCTTC	CASGGPYNEQFF
.	.	TRBV7-2	TRBJ2-3	TGTGCCAGCAGCTTAGGGGGTAGCGGAGGAGATACGCAGTATTTT	CASSLGGSGGDTQYF
.	many	TRBV7-9	TRBJ1-1	TGTGCCAGCAGCCACCGGGAAGATGGGACTGAAGCTTTCTTT	CASSHREDGTEAFF
.	many	TRBV29-1	TRBJ1-2	TGCAGCGTTGATTTAGGGGAGACCTATGGCTACACCTTC	CSVDLGETYGYTF
.	.	TRBV7-6	TRBJ2-7	TGTGCCAGCAGCTTAGAGGGCAGGGCGAGCTCCTACGAGCAGTACTTC	CASSLEGRASSYEQYF
.	many	TRBV5-1	TRBJ2-2	TGCGCCAGCAGCTCCGGGTTCGCCGGGGAGCTGTTTTTT	CASSSGFAGELFF
.	few	TRBV5-1	TRBJ1-4	TGCGCCAGCAGCTTGGGGTCAGCTACTAATGAAAAACTGTTTTTT	CASSLGSATNEKLFF
TRBD2	.	TRBV7-9	TRBJ2-1	TGTGCCAGCAGCTTTGCGGGAGGGGGATACAATGAGCAGTTCTTC	CASSFAGGGYNEQFF
.	many	TRBV19	TRBJ1-1	TGTGCCAGTAGTATTTTTGCAGGGACCACTGAAGCTTTCTTT	CASSIFAGTTEAFF
TRBD2	many	TRBV20-1	TRBJ2-5	TGCAGTGCTAGGGCAGCTAGCGGGAGGATTGAGACCCAGTACTTC	CSARAASGRIETQYF
.	few	TRBV20-1	TRBJ2-5	TGCAGTGCTAGGGGAGCCCAAGAGACCCAGTACTTC	CSARGAQETQYF
TRBD2	many	TRBV7-2	TRBJ2-2	TGTGCCAGCAGCTTAGACGGCGGGAGGGCTCCCGGGGAGCTGTTTTTT	CASSLDGGRAPGELFF
.	.	TRBV29-1	TRBJ1-2	TGCAGCGGGGGGAACGAACTCTATGGCTACACCTTC	CSGGNELYGYTF
.	few	TRBV6-1	TRBJ2-7	TGTGCCAGCAGAGTCAGGCCCTCAGGCTCCTACGAGCAGTACTTC	CASRVRPSGSYEQYF
.	medium-sized	TRBV7-9	TRBJ2-7	TGTGCCAGCAGCTTGGGCTTGAGCTCCTACGAGCAGTACTTC	CASSLGLSSYEQYF